The next 13 T cell receptor beta chains were all read from a single sample in a study of cytomegalovirus exposure and HLA in healthy donors. The PCR employed 60 Vbeta primers together with 13 Jbeta primers. Libraries were prepared by immunoSEQ multiplex PCR; TCRdb keeps only in-frame clonotypes and omits some of them. The repertoire includes about 190,000 clones, 75% to 90% of them detected once, and approximately 6% sits in the top ten. Specimen: PBMCs. Source of these receptors: a man aged 40-50 years in good health and CMV-seropositive.

V is TRBV7-9 and J is TRBJ1-5; D unclear. Trimming removed 2 bases from V and 1 base from J, with 9 bases in between. This CDR3 has 15 residues. Germline loops: CDR1 SEHNR, CDR2 FQNEAQ (reference sequence). CDR3 bases: TGTGCCAGCAGCTTACAGGAGGGAAGCAATCAGCCCCAGCATTTT. Encoded protein: CASSLQEGSNQPQHF.

V is TRBV19 and J is TRBJ1-5; 7 nucleotides line up with TRBD1. CDR3 length: 14 residues. Losses at the gene ends were 5 bases for V and 6 bases for J; bases not matched to a gene: 7. The V gene's germline CDR1 is LNHDA and CDR2 SQIVND (reference sequence). CDR3 loop: CASSSRQGFQPQHF. DNA for the CDR3: TGTGCCAGTAGTTCCCGACAGGGTTTTCAGCCCCAGCATTTT.

The V gene is TRBV30, the J gene TRBJ1-1, with TRBD1 as a possible D gene (6 bases). Looked up from germline, CDR1 is GTSNPN and CDR2 is SVGIG (reference sequence). The CDR3 is made up of 14 amino acids. Trimming removed 0 bases at V and 2 bases at J, with 10 bases between. DNA of the CDR3: TGTGCCTGGAGTGTTGGGGGCTTTAACACTGAAGCTTTCTTT. Residues: CAWSVGGFNTEAFF.

J is TRBJ1-1 and V is TRBV18, with D hard to call. This CDR3 has 13 residues. The V gene lost 1 base and the J gene lost 10 bases, with 13 bases spanning the gap. Germline CDR1 and CDR2: KGHSH and LQKENI. The CDR3 sequence: CASSPLEGRGAFF. CDR3 coding DNA: TGTGCCAGCTCACCACTCGAGGGTCGTGGAGCTTTCTTT.

The CDR3 DNA is TGTGCCAGCAGCTCCGGGACTGGTGGGGCCAACGTCCTGACTTTC. This encodes CASSSGTGGANVLTF. V usage is TRBV5-6 and J usage is TRBJ2-6, with D possibly TRBD2 on 6 matching bases. The germline gives CDR1 SGHDT, CDR2 YYEEEE. The V and J ends lost 3 bases and 3 bases respectively, with 10 bases between them. This CDR3 spans 15 amino acids.

The gene calls are TRBV5-5 and TRBJ2-7; the D is unclear. The germline V and J ends were trimmed by 4 bases and 0 bases, with 8 bases remaining between them. The CDR3 is made up of 13 amino acids. Germline CDR1 is SGHKS and CDR2 is YYEKEE (reference sequence). The CDR3 DNA reads as TGTGCCAGCAGCCCGGTCCTCTCCTACGAGCAGTACTTC. This sequence encodes CASSPVLSYEQYF.

CDR3 DNA sequence: TGTGCCAGCAGTTTTGGGGGGGCCGGATCCTACGAGCAGTACTTC. Amino acids: CASSFGGAGSYEQYF. This chain joins TRBV27 and TRBJ2-7, with a tentative D call TRBD2 (7 bases). CDR1 MNHEY and CDR2 SMNVEV come from the germline V gene (reference sequence). The CDR3 consists of 15 residues. The V end lost 3 bases, the J end lost 1 base, and 13 bases lay between the germline ends.

CDR3 amino acids: CASSSAGSYEQYF. In DNA, the CDR3 is TGTGCCAGTAGCTCCGCGGGGTCCTACGAGCAGTACTTC. The chain uses TRBV19 and TRBJ2-7, with TRBD2 as a possible D gene (6 bases). The CDR3 runs 13 residues. The germline gives CDR1 LNHDA, CDR2 SQIVND (reference sequence). The V end lost 6 bases, the J end lost 1 base, and 10 bases lay between the germline ends.

For the CDR3, the DNA is TGCGCCAGCAGCCCCGACGACTCTACTGGAAACACCATATATTTT. Translation: CASSPDDSTGNTIYF. The chain has TRBV4-1 and TRBJ1-3; unclear D gene. The CDR3 covers 15 residues. The germline CDR1 and CDR2 sequences are MGHRA and YSYEKL. V lost 4 bases and J lost 2, with 12 bases in between.

J is TRBJ2-3 and V is TRBV6-6; TRBD1 agrees at 7 bases. Germline trimming cut 4 bases from V and 1 base from J; bases unmatched to any gene: 5. CDR3 length: 15 residues. Germline assignment: CDR1 MNHNY and CDR2 SVGAGI (reference sequence). The CDR3 nucleotides are TGTGCCAGCAGTTCCCGACAGGGACGCACAGATACGCAGTATTTT. Its translation: CASSSRQGRTDTQYF.

V usage is TRBV9 and J usage is TRBJ1-5; TRBD1 aligns across 10 bases. J lost 7 bases, V lost 3 bases, and 4 bases had no gene match. Germline V lookup: CDR1 SGDLS, CDR2 YYNGEE. The CDR3 has 14 amino acids. CDR3 region: CASSAGTGVQPQHF. CDR3 bases: TGTGCCAGCAGCGCCGGGACAGGGGTACAGCCCCAGCATTTT. Based on the CDR3 plus reference TRBV9 and TRBJ1-5, the full variable domain is DSGVTQTPKHLITATGQRVTLRCSPRSGDLSVYWYQQSLDQGLQFLIQYYNGEERAKGNILERFSAQQFPDLHSELNLSSLELGDSALYFCASSAGTGVQPQHFGDGTRLSIL.

The genes are TRBV19 and TRBJ2-2; D might be TRBD1 (5 bases). This CDR3 is 13 amino acids long. With 1 base removed from V and 7 bases from J, the gap between germline ends came to 7 bases. Germline CDR1 reads LNHDA; CDR2 reads SQIVND (reference sequence). CDR3 coding DNA: TGTGCCAGTAGTATAGGTCAGGGCGGGGAGCTGTTTTTT. It is translated as CASSIGQGGELFF.

The chain couples TRBV30 to TRBJ2-5; D remains unclear. Trimming removed 4 bases at V and 2 bases at J, with 5 bases between. The CDR3 totals 11 residues. Germline assignment: CDR1 GTSNPN and CDR2 SVGIG (reference sequence). The CDR3 loop is CAWTVQETQYF. In DNA form, the CDR3 reads TGTGCCTGGACCGTTCAAGAGACCCAGTACTTC.